One sample yielded the 4 T cell receptor beta chains listed below, sequenced in a study of cytomegalovirus exposure and HLA in healthy donors. Primers included in the PCR were 60 Vbeta and 13 Jbeta primers. Sequencing used immunoSEQ multiplex PCR; TCRdb keeps in-frame clones, though not all of them. This table holds around 180,000 clones, roughly 86% found once. What was sequenced was PBMCs. Receptors were obtained from a girl under 18 in good health and CMV-seropositive.

The rearrangement uses TRBV4-1 and TRBJ1-2; TRBD1 matches 8 bases. Germline V CDR1 and CDR2: MGHRA, YSYEKL. CDR3 size: 15 residues. The V segment lost 1 base and the J segment 4 bases; nucleotides outside the gene matches: 5. CDR3: CASSQAAGTGYGYTF. The CDR3 DNA reads as TGCGCCAGCAGCCAAGCGGCAGGGACAGGCTATGGCTACACCTTC.

The rearrangement links TRBV28 to TRBJ1-5; no definite D call. V lost 6 bases to trimming and J lost 0 bases, with 12 bases between them. Germline lookup yields CDR1 MDHEN and CDR2 SYDVKM. This CDR3 is built from 15 residues. This chain's CDR3 is CASSLGGNSNQPQHF. The CDR3 DNA sequence: TGTGCCAGCAGCCTAGGCGGAAATAGCAATCAGCCCCAGCATTTT.

V is TRBV19 and J is TRBJ2-2; 8 bases are shared with TRBD2. The CDR3 is 17 amino acids. Germline values: CDR1 LNHDA, CDR2 SQIVND (reference sequence). J was trimmed by 3 bases and V by 1 base; bases with no gene match: 7. Here the CDR3 DNA reads TGTGCCAGTAGTATAGTAGCGGGGTTACGGTACACCGGGGAGCTGTTTTTT. It specifies CASSIVAGLRYTGELFF.

This chain links TRBV6-1 with TRBJ2-7, with D possibly matching TRBD1 (6 bases). Trimming shortened V by 7 bases and J by 4 bases, and 14 bases separated the two germline ends. This CDR3 spans 13 amino acids. Germline V gives CDR1 MNHNS, CDR2 SASEGT. CDR3 region: CASNGDTTYEQYF. CDR3 nucleotide sequence: TGTGCCAGCAACGGGGACACTACTTACGAGCAGTACTTC.